This T cell receptor (beta chain) derives from a study of T cells in Graves' hyperthyroidism and ophthalmopathy. Study findings and constraints: Researchers found most expanded thyroid clonotypes above 0.001 in blood as well. Ophthalmopathy was model-predicted a median roughly 6.3 months pre-onset.

This clonotype was detected a few times. No antigen is known for it. Trimming stripped 1 base from V and 3 bases from J, with 12 bases between. There are 15 residues in the CDR3. Germline values: CDR1 SGHTA, CDR2 FQGNSA. The CDR3 regions of TCR beta were amplified from RNA transcripts. TCR CDR3 underwent first-round RT-PCR with the HTBI primer set. One entry per CDR3 protein results from TCRdb running MiXCR on the multiplex PCR reads. There are fewer than 750,000 distinct CDR3 sequences in the sample; about 15% occur only once, and 4.3% lies in the top ten. Ophthalmopathy patients all had a Clinical Activity Score of at least 3, a NOSPECS grade of at least 4 and disease under 3 months old. Lactation, pregnancy, other autoimmune disease or uncontrolled infection excluded patients.

The receptor comes from a woman in her thirties or forties with Graves' ophthalmopathy. The source material was blood. The rearrangement uses TRBV7-2 and TRBJ1-2, with D tentatively TRBD1 (6 bases). The CDR3 DNA is TGTGCCAGCAGCTTAGTACAGGGAAAGGACTATGGCTACACCTTC. As protein: CASSLVQGKDYGYTF.